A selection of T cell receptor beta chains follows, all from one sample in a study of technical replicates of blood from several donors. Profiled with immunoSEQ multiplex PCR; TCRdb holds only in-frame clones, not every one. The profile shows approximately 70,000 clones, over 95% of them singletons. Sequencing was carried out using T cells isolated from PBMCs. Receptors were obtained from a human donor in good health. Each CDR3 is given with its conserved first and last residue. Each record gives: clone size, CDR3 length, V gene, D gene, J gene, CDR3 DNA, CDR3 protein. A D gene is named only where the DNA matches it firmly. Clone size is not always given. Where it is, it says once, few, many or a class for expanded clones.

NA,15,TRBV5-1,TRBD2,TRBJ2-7,TGCGCCAGCAGCTTGCGTCGGGAGGGCCCTTACGAGCAGTACTTC,CASSLRREGPYEQYF
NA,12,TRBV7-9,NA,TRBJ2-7,TGTGCCAGCAGCCGTACCACTTACGAGCAGTACTTC,CASSRTTYEQYF
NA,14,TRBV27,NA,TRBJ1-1,TGTGCCAGCAATCCGGGACTGCCGAACACTGAAGCTTTCTTT,CASNPGLPNTEAFF
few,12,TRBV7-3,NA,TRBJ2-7,TGTGCCAGCAGCTTAATCCGGGGCGAGCAGTACTTC,CASSLIRGEQYF
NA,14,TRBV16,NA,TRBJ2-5,TGTGCCAGCAGCCAATCGTCACGGGGGGAGACCCAGTACTTC,CASSQSSRGETQYF
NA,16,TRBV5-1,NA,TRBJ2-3,TGCGCCAGCAGCCTATCGGGAGAAGGAGGCGCAGATACGCAGTATTTT,CASSLSGEGGADTQYF
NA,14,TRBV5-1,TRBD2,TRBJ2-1,TGCGCCAGCAGCTTGGAGGGAGGGAAGGGGGAGCAGTTCTTC,CASSLEGGKGEQFF
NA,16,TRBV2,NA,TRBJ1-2,TGTGCCAGCAGTGCATCACGGGAGGCAAACTCACATGGCTACACCTTC,CASSASREANSHGYTF
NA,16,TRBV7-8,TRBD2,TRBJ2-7,TGTGCCAGCAGCTCGACTATGGATAGCGGGAGTTACGAGCAGTACTTC,CASSSTMDSGSYEQYF
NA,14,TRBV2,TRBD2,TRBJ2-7,TGTGCCAGCAGTGATCCCGGGAGGTCGATCGAGCAGTACTTC,CASSDPGRSIEQYF
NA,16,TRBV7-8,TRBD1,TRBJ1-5,TGTGCCAGCAGCTCACTTGACCGACAGGGGCAGCAGCCCCAGCATTTT,CASSSLDRQGQQPQHF
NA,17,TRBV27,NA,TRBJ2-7,TGTGCCAGCAGGCCGGGACAGACTGTGCTCACAGGAGGGGAGCAGTACTTC,CASRPGQTVLTGGEQYF
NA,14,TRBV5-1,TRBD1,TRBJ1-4,TGCGCCAGCAGGGAGGACAGGCAGAATGAAAAACTGTTTTTT,CASREDRQNEKLFF
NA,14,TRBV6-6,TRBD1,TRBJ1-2,TGTGCCAGCAGTTACGGAGGACAGGCCCAATTTTACACCTTC,CASSYGGQAQFYTF
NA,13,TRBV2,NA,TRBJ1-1,TGTGCCAGCAGGGGAGGGGCCCTGACTGAAGCTTTCTTT,CASRGGALTEAFF
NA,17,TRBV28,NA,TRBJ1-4,TGTGCCAGCAGTTTGTGGGTGGCGACTACAACTAATGAAAAACTGTTTTTT,CASSLWVATTTNEKLFF
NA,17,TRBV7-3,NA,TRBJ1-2,TGTGCCAGCAGCTTAAGGAATTTTGGGACACCTAACTATGGCTACACCTTC,CASSLRNFGTPNYGYTF
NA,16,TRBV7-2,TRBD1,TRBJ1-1,TGTGCCAGCAGCTTAGGAGACAGGGGGAGGGACACTGAAGCTTTCTTT,CASSLGDRGRDTEAFF
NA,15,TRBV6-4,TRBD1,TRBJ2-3,TGTGCCAGCAGTGACTCGGACAGGGCGACAGATACGCAGTATTTT,CASSDSDRATDTQYF
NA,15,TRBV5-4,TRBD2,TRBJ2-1,TGTGCCAGCAGAGTAGCGGGGGGGCGTTCCAATGAGCAGTTCTTC,CASRVAGGRSNEQFF
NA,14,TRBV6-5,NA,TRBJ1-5,TGTGCCAGCAGTTACTCAGGGGCCAATCAGCCCCAGCATTTT,CASSYSGANQPQHF
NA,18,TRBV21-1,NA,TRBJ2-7,TGTGCCAGCAGCAAAGAGTTCAGTAGGGCGGGAGGCCTCGGGGAGCAGTACTTC,CASSKEFSRAGGLGEQYF
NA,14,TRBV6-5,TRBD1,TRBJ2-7,TGTGCCAGCAGAGTCGGACAGGGGGCTTACGAGCAGTACTTC,CASRVGQGAYEQYF
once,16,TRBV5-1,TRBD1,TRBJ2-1,TGCGCCAGCCGCGGGCCAGGGGGCGAGATTTACAATGAGCAGTTCTTC,CASRGPGGEIYNEQFF